The subject of this entry is one T cell receptor beta chain. As yet, its antigen is unknown. This sample is part of a study of blood T cells in healthy people across ages. Study-level findings and limits: Researchers said unsorted PBMCs prevented a conclusive naive versus antigen-experienced comparison. Relative to aged donors, long-lived donors carried more naive CD4+ cells and displayed higher diversity.

Germline V gene sequence: CDR1 SNHLY, CDR2 FYNNEI. The CDR3 consists of 12 residues. With a J-beta primer mix and a sample-barcoded 5' primer, a second PCR ran about 6 to 11 cycles. From each sample, at least 2.5 million paired-end reads containing CDR3 were obtained. MiXCR was run by TCRdb on the 5' RACE reads, yielding one entry per CDR3 protein. The sample comprises about 1.4 million distinct CDR3 sequences, approximately 59% of which are singletons, and 6.7% rests with the top ten. This TCR derives from a man aged 18 to 30 in good health. The sequenced sample was blood. This chain joins TRBV2 and TRBJ2-4; D might be TRBD1 (5 bases). The J call is in doubt because the DNA end fits TRBJ2-7 better. The CDR3 spells CASSPQEYEQYF. The DNA of the CDR3 is TGTGCCAGCAGTCCACAGGAGTACGAGCAGTACTTC.